Listed here is a single T cell receptor (beta chain). Its antigen is undetermined. This entry is derived from a study of OX40 agonist ivuxolimab in advanced cancers. Study-level points and caveats: Relative to CD4+, CD8+ T cells held more expanded clones on average.

TCRdb's table, derived via immunoSEQ multiplex PCR, lists solely in-frame clones and lacks some. The sample records approximately 60,000 clones, less than 95% being singletons. After removal of 4 bases from V and 4 bases from J, the junction contained 7 bases not matched to a gene. The CDR3 runs 16 residues. In germline, CDR1 is MDHEN, CDR2 SYDVKM. The specimen was CD4+ or CD8+ T cells sorted from blood, collected in a trial of the OX40 agonist ivuxolimab. The sequence derives from an adult with an advanced solid tumor such as melanoma, head and neck, liver or kidney cancer. The chain recombines TRBV28 with TRBJ2-1; 10 bases map to TRBD2. The CDR3 spells CASSSPSGSRYNEQFF. The CDR3 bases are TGTGCCAGCAGTTCTCCTAGCGGGAGTCGGTACAATGAGCAGTTCTTC.